The T cell receptor beta chain under discussion was sequenced for a study of identifying expanded T cells in peripheral blood (dated 2019 in TCRdb). For context, the study as a whole: Separate aliquots of the same genomic DNA pool were sequenced to produce technical replicates, and four replicates were compared in pairs.

Clipping removes 3 bases from V and 1 base from J, with 8 as the unmatched junction base count. Sequences SGHRS (CDR1) and YFSETQ (CDR2) are obtained from the germline V gene. Including the terminal cysteine and phenylalanine, the CDR3 comprises 16 residues. The entry retains the CDR3 DNA only, 48 bases that are in frame from base 1. The immunoSEQ Assay, which uses bias-controlled multiplex PCR amplification of genomic DNA, was used to profile TCRbeta CDR3 regions. From the authors' description of their analysis: To quantify the absolute abundance of each unique TCRbeta CDR3 region, the sequences were collapsed and filtered. Two models were used to test differential abundance: a binomial model (Fisher-equivalent) and a beta-binomial model that adds time-dependent variance fitted from healthy donors. Clones with fewer than 5 combined templates were excluded, and clones with Benjamini-Hochberg FDR below 0.01 were called differentially abundant. In the beta-binomial model, variance was expressed as a function of the total template count across the two samples, in the form v = (b*log(k)+a)^2. Not all clones reach the TCRdb copy of this immuneACCESS table, which keeps in-frame sequences only. Checked studies attribute under half of the gap to unresolved V genes and leave the rest unexplained. Clone size and V and J calls were adopted from that table, with D and trimming inferred from the DNA. This sample lists approximately 100,000 clones; about nine tenths were detected once. The top ten constitute over 3% of the sample.

No immune events such as infections were documented for the healthy donors during the collection period. Blood repertoires from healthy donors were used as a training cohort for calibrating time-dependent variance in a beta-binomial model of differential abundance of T-cell clones. The training cohort was composed of roughly 10 healthy donors, 3 female and 7 male. An age range of about 25 to 64 years, with an average of about 45 years, was recorded for the donors. Whole blood from each healthy donor was obtained from a commercial supplier and was collected at three time points about 15 days apart. For immunosequencing, genomic DNA was extracted from unsorted whole blood. The paper's findings and limits, for the study overall: The binomial model flagged around 1.2 differentially abundant clones between technical replicates but about 16.4 over around two weeks and 19 over around four weeks. The authors expected that over much longer intervals, such as months to years, biological variance in healthy repertoires might increase even further. In all healthy donors, the variance in clone template counts between samples taken around 14 days apart rose significantly as total template count increased. Both the number of clones called differentially abundant and the false-positive rate were significantly reduced by the beta-binomial model across all healthy-donor time intervals.

Notes on this clone: Which antigen it targets is not known. Base qualities are missing; no much larger clone stands one base away.

Sequencing used blood. This chain is built from TRBV5-1 and TRBJ1-1, with 8 junctional bases fitting TRBD1. The source of this sequence is a person aged 18 to 75 in good health. The nucleotides read TGCGCCAGCAGCTCCGGAACGACAGGGGAGAACACTGAAGCTTTCTTT. It translates to CASSSGTTGENTEAFF.